Listed here is a single T cell receptor (beta chain). Its antigen is as yet unknown. This record comes from a study of blood T cells in healthy people across ages. Study-level information: Template switching caught about one barcoded beta molecule for each two T cells. Notes on the study in general: Greater diversity and more naive CD4+ cells were seen in long-lived donors than in aged donors.

This CDR3 has 12 amino acids. Germline V gene sequence: CDR1 SNHLY, CDR2 FYNNEI. Trimming cost V 7 bases and J 13 bases, with 17 bases left between them. With a J-beta primer mix and a sample-barcoded 5' primer, a second PCR ran about 7 to 12 cycles. Every single cDNA molecule received a tag from a template-switch adaptor with 12 random nucleotides. TCRdb reprocessed the 5' RACE reads via MiXCR and lists one record per CDR3 protein. The sample holds 1.5 million or so distinct CDR3 sequences, 35% to 45% seen once. Healthy individuals of Caucasian origin from Russia, aged roughly 6 to 95, served as donors.

The sequence came from a woman aged 18 to 35 in good health. The sequencing sample was made of blood. V gene TRBV2 combines with J gene TRBJ2-1; the D gene could be TRBD1 or TRBD2 (5 bases each). This chain's CDR3 is CASTPQGAYQFF. CDR3 bases: TGTGCCAGCACTCCCCAGGGAGCTTACCAGTTCTTC.